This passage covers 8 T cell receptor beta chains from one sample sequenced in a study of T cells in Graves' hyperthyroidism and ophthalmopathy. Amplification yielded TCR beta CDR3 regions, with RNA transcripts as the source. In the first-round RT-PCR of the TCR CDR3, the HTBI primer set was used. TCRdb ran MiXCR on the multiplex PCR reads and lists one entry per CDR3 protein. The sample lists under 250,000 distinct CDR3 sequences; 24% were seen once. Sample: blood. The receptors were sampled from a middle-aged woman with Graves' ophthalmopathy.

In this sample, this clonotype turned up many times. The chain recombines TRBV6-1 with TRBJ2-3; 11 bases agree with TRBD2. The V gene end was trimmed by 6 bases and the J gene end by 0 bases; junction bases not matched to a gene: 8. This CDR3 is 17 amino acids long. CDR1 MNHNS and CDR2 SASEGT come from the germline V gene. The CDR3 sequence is CASRDASGRTSTDTQYF. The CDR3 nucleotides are TGTGCCAGCAGGGATGCTAGCGGGAGGACGAGCACAGATACGCAGTATTTT.

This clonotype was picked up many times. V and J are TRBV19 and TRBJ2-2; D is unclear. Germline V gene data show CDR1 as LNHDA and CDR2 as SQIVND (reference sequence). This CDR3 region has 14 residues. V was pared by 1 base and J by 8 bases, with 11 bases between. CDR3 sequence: CASSIVTDGGELFF. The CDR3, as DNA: TGTGCCAGTAGTATAGTTACCGACGGGGGGGAGCTGTTTTTT.

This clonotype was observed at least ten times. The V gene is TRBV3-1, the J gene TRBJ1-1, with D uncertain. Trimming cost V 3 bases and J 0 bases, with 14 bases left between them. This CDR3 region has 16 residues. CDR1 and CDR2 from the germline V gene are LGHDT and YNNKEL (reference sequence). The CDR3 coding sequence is TGTGCCAGCAGCCACGGCCAGCGTGCCATGAACACTGAAGCTTTCTTT. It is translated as CASSHGQRAMNTEAFF.

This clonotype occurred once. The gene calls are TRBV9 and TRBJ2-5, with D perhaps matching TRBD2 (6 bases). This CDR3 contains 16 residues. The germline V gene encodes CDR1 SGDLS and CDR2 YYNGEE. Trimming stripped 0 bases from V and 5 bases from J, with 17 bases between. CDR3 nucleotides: TGTGCCAGCAGCGTAGGTCCGGGAGTAAGTCAGGAGACCCAGTACTTC. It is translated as CASSVGPGVSQETQYF. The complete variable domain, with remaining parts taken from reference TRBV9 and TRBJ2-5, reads DSGVTQTPKHLITATGQRVTLRCSPRSGDLSVYWYQQSLDQGLQFLIQYYNGEERAKGNILERFSAQQFPDLHSELNLSSLELGDSALYFCASSVGPGVSQETQYFGPGTRLLVL.

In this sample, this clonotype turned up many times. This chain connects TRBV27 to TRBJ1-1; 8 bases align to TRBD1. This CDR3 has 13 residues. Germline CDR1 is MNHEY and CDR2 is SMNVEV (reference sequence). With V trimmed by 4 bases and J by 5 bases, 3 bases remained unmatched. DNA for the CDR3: TGTGCCAGCAGTTCTACAGGGGGGACTGAAGCTTTCTTT. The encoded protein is CASSSTGGTEAFF.

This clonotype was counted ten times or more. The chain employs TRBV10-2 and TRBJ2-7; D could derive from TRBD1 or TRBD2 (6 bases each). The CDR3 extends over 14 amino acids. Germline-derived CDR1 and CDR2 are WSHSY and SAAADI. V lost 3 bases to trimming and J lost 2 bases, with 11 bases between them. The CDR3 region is CASSDGGPTYEQYF. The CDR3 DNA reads TGCGCCAGCAGTGATGGGGGGCCCACCTACGAGCAGTACTTC.

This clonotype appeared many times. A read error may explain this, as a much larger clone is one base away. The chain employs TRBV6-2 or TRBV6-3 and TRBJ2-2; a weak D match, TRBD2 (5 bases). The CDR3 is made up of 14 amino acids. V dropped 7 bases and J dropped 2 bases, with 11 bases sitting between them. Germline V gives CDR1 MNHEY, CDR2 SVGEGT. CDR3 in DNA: TGTGCCAGCACCCTCGGGAATAACACCGGGGAGCTGTTTTTT. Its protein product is CASTLGNNTGELFF.

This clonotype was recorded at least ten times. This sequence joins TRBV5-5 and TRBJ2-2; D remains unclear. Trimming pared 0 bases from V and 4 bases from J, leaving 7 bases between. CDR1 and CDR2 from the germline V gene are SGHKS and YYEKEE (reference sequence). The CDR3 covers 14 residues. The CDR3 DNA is TGTGCCAGCAGCTTGGGAGTGAGCACCGGGGAGCTGTTTTTT. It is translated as CASSLGVSTGELFF.